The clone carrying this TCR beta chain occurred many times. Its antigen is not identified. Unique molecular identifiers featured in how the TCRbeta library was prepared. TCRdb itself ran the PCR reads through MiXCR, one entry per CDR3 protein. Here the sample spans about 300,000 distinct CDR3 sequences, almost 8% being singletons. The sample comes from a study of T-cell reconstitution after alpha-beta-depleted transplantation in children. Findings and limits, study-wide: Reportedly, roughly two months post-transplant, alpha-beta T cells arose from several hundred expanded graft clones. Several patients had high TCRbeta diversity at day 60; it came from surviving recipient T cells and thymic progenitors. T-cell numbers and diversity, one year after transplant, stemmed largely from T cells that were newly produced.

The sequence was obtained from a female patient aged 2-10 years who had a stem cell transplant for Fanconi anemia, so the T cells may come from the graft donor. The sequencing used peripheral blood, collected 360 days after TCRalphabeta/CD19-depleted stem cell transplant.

The CDR3 sequence: CASRTGDTGELFF. CDR3 sequence (DNA): TGTGCCAGCAGGACAGGGGACACCGGGGAGCTGTTTTTT. V usage is TRBV12-3 or TRBV12-4 and J usage is TRBJ2-2; 8 bases are a match to TRBD1. This CDR3 region has 13 residues. V lost 6 bases to trimming and J lost 3 bases; unmatched junction nucleotides: 0.